The clone carrying this TCR beta chain was counted a single time. An end of the junction differs from the germline gene, which may be a read error. This CDR3 contains 14 residues. The germline gives CDR1 MGHRA, CDR2 YSYEKL. This specimen belongs to a study of cytomegalovirus exposure and HLA in healthy donors. The study ran its PCR with 60 Vbeta and 13 Jbeta primers. Sequencing was performed with immunoSEQ multiplex PCR; in TCRdb, only in-frame clones are kept and a portion is missing. The table lists about 170,000 clones, over 75% of them singletons, with about 2% in the top ten. The source of this sequence is a male donor in good health and CMV-seronegative. The rearrangement links TRBV4-1 to TRBJ1-5, with D tentatively TRBD1 (5 bases). Sequencing was done on a sample of PBMCs. The CDR3: CASRQAGGDQPQHF. CDR3 DNA: TGCGCCAGCAGACAAGCGGGGGGAGATCAGCCCCAGCATTTT.